The sequence of this T cell receptor beta chain was determined in a study of cytomegalovirus exposure and HLA in healthy donors. Germline loops: CDR1 MNHNS, CDR2 SASEGT. V shed 7 bases and J 9 bases; nucleotides not matched to a gene: 8. The CDR3 extends over 13 amino acids. This clone was observed once. What it binds is not known. General observations from the study: Later analysis identified a missense DCLRE1C variant that was linked to TCR beta V- and J-gene trimming. A few chains linked to CMV were shown in vitro to be specific for CMV antigens.

PCR used 60 Vbeta primers and 13 Jbeta primers. Method: immunoSEQ multiplex PCR; TCRdb's copy keeps in-frame clones and lacks some. Of roughly 100,000 clones detected, 76% appear once; the ten largest clones hold 10%. The chain carries TRBV6-1 and TRBJ2-1; 8 bases match TRBD1. The sequenced material came from PBMCs. This clonotype originated in a young woman in good health and CMV-seropositive. CDR3 in DNA: TGTGCCAGCAACCAGGACAGGGCGGTTGAGCAGTTCTTC. Translated: CASNQDRAVEQFF.